This TCR beta chain was recovered during a study of blood T cell repertoires in COVID-19. Study as a whole: The origin of the acute and convalescent COVID-19 samples was the United States, Italy and Spain.

The CDR3 contains 15 residues. Germline CDR1 reads LGHDT; CDR2 reads YNNKEL (reference sequence). V shed 0 bases and J 8 bases; nucleotides not matched to a gene: 8. Original handling: Reference gene primers were amplified, and this amplification served to estimate nucleated cell counts. Measured with immunoSEQ multiplex PCR; TCRdb has only the in-frame clones, and not every one. The DNA was the basis for D and trimming; V, J and clone size are from that table. The table has roughly 25,000 clones, about 90% seen once; the top ten hold about 11%. The specimen was peripheral blood. This TCR derives from a man aged 65 to 79 with acute or convalescent COVID-19. The J gene is TRBJ1-2, the V gene TRBV3-1 (or the pseudogene TRBV3-2); 8 bases map to TRBD1. CDR3 region: CASSQEGTGYGGYTF. In DNA form, the CDR3 reads TGTGCCAGCAGCCAAGAGGGGACAGGCTACGGGGGCTACACCTTC.